The 27 T cell receptor beta chains given below trace back to one sample, sequenced in a study of PD-L1 blockade in urothelial cancer. Produced via immunoSEQ multiplex PCR; TCRdb's table is partial and in-frame only. Of tens of thousands of clones in the sample, around four fifths were seen once. The specimen comprised PBMCs, sampled around atezolizumab (anti-PD-L1) treatment. These receptors originate from a man aged 55 to 70 with urothelial cancer.

The chain recombines TRBV5-1 with TRBJ2-5; perhaps TRBD2 as D (6 bases). Germline V gene data show CDR1 as SGHRS and CDR2 as YFSETQ. Trimming shortened V by 4 bases and J by 1 base, and 20 bases separated the two germline ends. This CDR3 contains 17 residues. CDR3 sequence reads: CASSKEGGWAVQETQYF. The DNA of the CDR3 is TGCGCCAGCAGCAAGGAAGGAGGGTGGGCGGTCCAAGAGACCCAGTACTTC.

The genes are TRBV19 and TRBJ2-7; 11 positions match TRBD2. CDR1 and CDR2 from the germline V gene are LNHDA and SQIVND (reference sequence). Trimming at V came to 7 bases and at J to 2 bases, leaving 7 bases not matched to a gene. The CDR3 spans 15 residues. The CDR3 region is CASTPGTSGTYEQYF. Here the CDR3 DNA reads TGTGCCAGTACCCCCGGGACTAGCGGTACCTACGAGCAGTACTTC. The variable domain in full, with the rest retrieved from reference TRBV19 and TRBJ2-7, is DGGITQSPKYLFRKEGQNVTLSCEQNLNHDAMYWYRQDPGQGLRLIYYSQIVNDFQKGDIAEGYSVSREKKESFPLTVTSAQKNPTAFYLCASTPGTSGTYEQYFGPGTRLTVT.

This clone appeared a single time. This chain uses TRBV25-1 with TRBJ1-1; D ambiguous. The germline V gene encodes CDR1 MGHDK and CDR2 SYGVNS. Trimming pared 4 bases from V and 1 base from J, leaving 4 bases between. The CDR3 contains 12 residues. The CDR3 DNA reads as TGTGCCAGCAGTGCAGGGAACACTGAAGCTTTCTTT. Residues: CASSAGNTEAFF.

The chain employs TRBV28 and TRBJ2-7, with 9 bases lining up with TRBD1. V trimming: 7 bases; J trimming: 2 bases; junction bases outside the gene matches: 6. Germline-derived CDR1 and CDR2 are MDHEN and SYDVKM. CDR3 length: 14 amino acids. The CDR3 bases are TGTGCCAGCACCTCAAGGACAGGGGCCTACGAGCAGTACTTC. Encoded protein: CASTSRTGAYEQYF.

This chain joins TRBV21-1 and TRBJ2-1; TRBD1 was called by the table and not checked on the DNA. TRBV21-1 is labeled a pseudogene. The CDR3 is 16 residues long. The CDR3 here is CASSKRRGGPSNEQFF. DNA of the CDR3: TGTGCCAGCAGCAAAAGAAGGGGTGGGCCCAGCAATGAGCAGTTCTTC.

The rearrangement uses TRBV5-1 and TRBJ1-1, with D tentatively TRBD1 (5 bases). This CDR3 region has 13 residues. Germline CDR1 is SGHRS and CDR2 is YFSETQ. The V end was cut by 7 bases, the J end by 5 bases, with 15 bases between. The CDR3 DNA sequence: TGCGCCAGCGAGGCTCCGGGGGGGACTGAAGCTTTCTTT. Its translation: CASEAPGGTEAFF. The whole variable domain, remainder taken from reference TRBV5-1 and TRBJ1-1, is KAGVTQTPRYLIKTRGQQVTLSCSPISGHRSVSWYQQTPGQGLQFLFEYFSETQRNKGNFPGRFSGRQFSNSRSEMNVSTLELGDSALYLCASEAPGGTEAFFGQGTRLTVV.

The chain carries TRBV18 and TRBJ2-7; 9 nucleotides match TRBD1. The CDR3 has 15 residues. CDR1 is KGHSH, CDR2 LQKENI, per germline. With 4 bases clipped from V and 0 bases from J, the junction kept 4 bases outside the gene matches. CDR3 nucleotides: TGTGCCAGCTCACGCCGGGACAGGGTCTCCTACGAGCAGTACTTC. It yields the protein CASSRRDRVSYEQYF.

The V call is TRBV6-5, the J call TRBJ2-3, with D possibly being TRBD1 (5 bases). V lost 4 bases and J 4 bases, leaving 9 bases between the germline ends. Looked up from germline, CDR1 is MNHEY and CDR2 is SVGAGI. This CDR3 has 13 amino acids. CDR3 in DNA: TGTGCCAGCAGTTTAGCCAGGGCAGATACGCAGTATTTT. It encodes CASSLARADTQYF.

On this clone: The junction departs from the called germline gene at one end, perhaps through a read error. The rearrangement joins TRBV18 to TRBJ2-7, with 8 bases that match TRBD1. The CDR3 loop spans 15 amino acids. Germline V gene data show CDR1 as KGHSH and CDR2 as LQKENI. This CDR3 is CASSTQGVRSSEQYF. CDR3 nucleotides: TGTGCCAGCTCAACACAGGGGGTAAGGTCCTCCGAGCAGTACTTC.

V is TRBV5-5 and J is TRBJ2-7; 8 positions agree with TRBD2. Germline CDR1 reads SGHKS; CDR2 reads YYEKEE (reference sequence). Trimming removed 0 bases from V and 6 bases from J; junction bases left unmatched: 11. CDR3 size: 16 residues. This chain's CDR3 is CASSLAVGSGIGEQYF. DNA of the CDR3: TGTGCCAGCAGCTTGGCGGTGGGTAGCGGGATCGGCGAGCAGTACTTC.

The V and J genes are TRBV5-1 and TRBJ2-3; 11 bases line up with TRBD2. This CDR3 spans 17 amino acids. Germline trimming cut 2 bases from V and 2 bases from J; bases unmatched to any gene: 7. Germline CDR1 is SGHRS and CDR2 is YFSETQ. This chain's CDR3 is CASSFGLTSGATDTQYF. The CDR3 region has the DNA TGCGCCAGCAGCTTTGGACTGACTAGCGGGGCCACAGATACGCAGTATTTT.

The V and J genes are TRBV2 and TRBJ2-5, with TRBD2 matching over 7 bases. This CDR3 has 13 amino acids. V dropped 2 bases and J dropped 5; count of bases not matched to a gene: 2. Germline V gene data show CDR1 as SNHLY and CDR2 as FYNNEI. As DNA, the CDR3 is TGTGCCAGCAGTGAATTGGGAGGGGAGACCCAGTACTTC. Residues: CASSELGGETQYF.

This clone was seen a handful of times. V gene TRBV28 combines with J gene TRBJ2-5; D may be TRBD2 (7 bases). Trimming left V 5 bases short and J 7 bases short, with 17 bases between. The CDR3 is 14 residues long. The germline gives CDR1 MDHEN, CDR2 SYDVKM. The CDR3 bases are TGTGCCAGCAGTCTTCACAGGGAGCGGGGGACCCAGTACTTC. This codes for CASSLHRERGTQYF.

The V gene is TRBV27, the J gene TRBJ1-1; D unresolved. Germline CDR1 MNHEY, CDR2 SMNVEV (reference sequence). The CDR3 length is 13 residues. Trimming removed 5 bases from V and 3 bases from J, with 10 bases in between. The CDR3 DNA reads TGTGCCAGCAGTCGACATGAATACACTGAAGCTTTCTTT. Translation gives CASSRHEYTEAFF.

This chain connects TRBV28 to TRBJ1-1; no firm D call. Germline V gene sequence: CDR1 MDHEN, CDR2 SYDVKM. With 8 bases removed from V and 6 bases from J, the gap between germline ends came to 22 bases. This CDR3 comprises 15 residues. CDR3 protein: CASPPPGGRNSEAFF. The CDR3 DNA reads as TGTGCCAGCCCCCCTCCGGGTGGCCGAAACTCTGAAGCTTTCTTT.

This rearrangement joins TRBV4-2 to TRBJ2-7; possible D gene TRBD2, 5 bases. V shed 1 base and J shed 1 base, with 8 bases lying between them. Germline V gives CDR1 LGHNA, CDR2 YNFKEQ. The CDR3 runs 14 residues. CDR3 region: CASSQGGYSYEQYF. The CDR3 DNA sequence: TGTGCCAGCAGCCAAGGAGGGTATTCCTACGAGCAGTACTTC.

The J gene is TRBJ2-2, the V gene TRBV28; unclear D gene. Germline V lookup: CDR1 MDHEN, CDR2 SYDVKM. V was pared by 6 bases and J by 0 bases, with 11 bases between. The length of the CDR3 is 15 residues. CDR3: CASRHRRTNTGELFF. The CDR3 DNA is TGTGCCAGCAGGCACAGAAGAACGAACACCGGGGAGCTGTTTTTT.

CDR3 nucleotide sequence: TGTGCCAGCTCACCAGCCGGGACAGGGACCTACGAGCAGTACTTC. Its protein is CASSPAGTGTYEQYF. The chain recombines TRBV18 with TRBJ2-7; 9 nucleotides match TRBD1. Trimming took 2 bases from V and 2 from J; bases not matched to a gene: 4. Germline values: CDR1 KGHSH, CDR2 LQKENI. The CDR3 extends over 15 amino acids.

The gene calls are TRBV30 and TRBJ1-1, with D maybe TRBD1 (6 bases). The CDR3 is 14 amino acids. Germline V gives CDR1 GTSNPN, CDR2 SVGIG (reference sequence). V lost 2 bases to trimming and J lost 4 bases, with 14 bases between them. The CDR3 loop reads CAWSQQGRSTEAFF. The CDR3 DNA is TGTGCCTGGAGTCAACAGGGCAGAAGCACTGAAGCTTTCTTT.

The rearrangement joins TRBV19 to TRBJ1-5, with D possibly TRBD1 on 6 matching bases. The CDR3 runs 16 residues. V gave up 2 bases and J gave up 5 bases, with 16 bases separating them. Germline CDR1 and CDR2: LNHDA and SQIVND (reference sequence). The CDR3 DNA reads TGTGCCAGTAGTATAAGGGGGGGCCTGGGTGATCAGCCCCAGCATTTT. Its protein product is CASSIRGGLGDQPQHF.

The chain carries TRBV18 and TRBJ2-5; TRBD2 matches 7 bases. Unmatched junction bases numbered 8, after V lost 3 bases and J lost 1 base. The CDR3 consists of 16 residues. Germline CDR1 is KGHSH and CDR2 is LQKENI. The CDR3 DNA sequence: TGTGCCAGCTCACCCCCGCGGGCTAGCGGCCAAGAGACCCAGTACTTC. As protein: CASSPPRASGQETQYF.

This clone was recorded a few times. One end of the junction is discordant with germline, which a read error may explain. The rearrangement uses TRBV7-7 and TRBJ2-7; possibly TRBD2 for D (5 bases). The CDR3 is 13 amino acids. Per the germline V gene, CDR1 is SSHAT and CDR2 is FNYEAQ (reference sequence). The CDR3 loop is CASSLLDKTEQYF. The CDR3 nucleotides read TGTGCTAGCAGCCTACTAGACAAGACCGAGCAGTACTTC. Full variable domain (outside the CDR3, taken from reference TRBV7-7 and TRBJ2-7): GAGVSQSPRYKVTKRGQDVTLRCDPISSHATLYWYQQALGQGPEFLTYFNYEAQPDKSGLPSDRFSAERPEGSISTLTIQRTEQRDSAMYRCASSLLDKTEQYFGPGTRLTVT.

This clone turned up a few times. CDR3 coding DNA: TGTGCCAGTAGTATCAGCGGGGGGCGGCTGAATGAGCAGTTCTTC. Protein: CASSISGGRLNEQFF. The chain has TRBV19 and TRBJ2-1; TRBD2 matches at 9 bases. This CDR3 contains 15 residues. The germline V gene has CDR1 LNHDA and CDR2 SQIVND (reference sequence). J lost 7 bases, V lost 3 bases, and 7 bases had no gene match.

The chain has TRBV6-5 and TRBJ1-1, with 8 bases aligning to TRBD1. Trimming at V came to 6 bases and at J to 6 bases, leaving 0 bases not matched to a gene. This CDR3 region has 11 residues. Germline V lookup: CDR1 MNHEY, CDR2 SVGAGI. CDR3: CASRTGAEAFF. The CDR3 bases are TGTGCCAGCAGGACAGGGGCTGAAGCTTTCTTT.

This sequence joins TRBV28 and TRBJ2-1, with 10 bases identical to TRBD2. Losses at the gene ends were 8 bases for V and 3 bases for J; bases not matched to a gene: 1. CDR1 and CDR2 (germline): MDHEN, SYDVKM. This CDR3 contains 13 residues. This chain's CDR3 is CASASGSYNEQFF. In DNA, the CDR3 is TGTGCCAGCGCTAGCGGGAGCTACAATGAGCAGTTCTTC.

The chain combines TRBV6-1 with TRBJ2-7; 7 bases are shared with TRBD1. Germline CDR1 MNHNS, CDR2 SASEGT. The CDR3 consists of 14 residues. The trim removed 7 bases at V and 2 bases at J, leaving 8 bases unmatched. The chain's CDR3 is CASNTGTATYEQYF. CDR3 coding DNA: TGTGCCAGCAATACCGGGACAGCTACCTACGAGCAGTACTTC.

CDR3 amino acids: CASSKAGGLDTQYF. The CDR3 DNA reads as TGTGCCAGCAGTAAAGCGGGAGGCTTGGATACGCAGTATTTT. The chain combines TRBV9 with TRBJ2-3; 9 bases are a match to TRBD2. Trimming took 5 bases from V and 6 from J; bases not matched to a gene: 7. The CDR3 extends over 14 amino acids. Germline loops: CDR1 SGDLS, CDR2 YYNGEE.